A selection of T cell receptor beta chains follows, all from one sample in a study of CD8+ T cells in alopecia areata. Profiled with immunoSEQ multiplex PCR; TCRdb holds only in-frame clones, not every one. The sample lists around 250,000 clones; 65% to 70% were seen once. The sequencing here drew on CD4+ T cells sorted from blood, taken at week 0. Every receptor here comes from a human donor with alopecia areata. Each CDR3 is given with its conserved first and last residue.

v_call	cdr3_length	cdr3_aa
TRBV18	13	CASSPGVYEKLFF
TRBV6-5	15	CASSPGLSGANVLTF
TRBV11-2	13	CASSSDWNTEAFF
TRBV7-2	13	CASSLATNYGYTF
TRBV2	12	CALSRDGYEQYF
TRBV25-1	15	CASSEYGGGVSPLHF
TRBV9	13	CASSMTSAGEQYF
TRBV29-1	13	CSVRGQGHEKLFF
TRBV30	14	CAWRYRDPYNEQFF
TRBV7-9	14	CASSQVRGRGPQHF
TRBV29-1	18	CSVESTGPRGGLVIGYTF
TRBV29-1	14	CSVGPTGGSEKLFF
TRBV7-2	16	CASSSRFDRSAGELFF
TRBV29-1	16	CSVEGLAGGYYNEQFF
TRBV2	13	CASSDSENYGYTF
TRBV14	16	CASSQDWGQEENEQFF
TRBV6-5	15	CASSYSSLGGEKLFF
TRBV5-1	13	CASSLGQGNIQYF
TRBV9	16	CASSVGLGGESNEQFF
TRBV20-1	11	CSARGQFEAFF
TRBV7-2	16	CASSLVGGGTLNEQFF
TRBV2	13	CAHGGGITDTQYF
TRBV7-2	12	CASSLEGYGYTF
TRBV7-3	13	CASSRGSNYGYTF
TRBV27	16	CASSRPLGGDTDTQYF
TRBV11-2	17	CASSLDRTSNSYNEQFF
TRBV2	12	CASRPRDSPLHF
TRBV29-1	15	CSGKEGSLNAGELFF
TRBV5-1	14	CASSNRDSLYEQYF
TRBV11-1	12	CASSLALREQYF
TRBV5-4	15	CASSLWDSSSYEQYF
TRBV29-1	14	CSVGTGGAGYGYTF
TRBV30	14	CAWRARDRDYEQYF
TRBV15	16	CATSRDQGTAGGARYF
TRBV4-3	14	CASSLTTATGELFF
TRBV29-1	14	CSVEVRPRRYGYTF
TRBV30	14	CAGTRTGGLYEQYF
TRBV30	14	CAWRARQGGGELFF
TRBV29-1	14	CSVESHGSNYGYTF